The T cell receptor beta chain described here comes from a study of spatial heterogeneity in lung cancer. For the study at large: Taken at a median of roughly two years after resection, follow-up PBMC samples underwent sequencing when available.

Germline lookup yields CDR1 KGHSH and CDR2 LQKENI. V was cut by 4 bases and J by 1 base, with 11 bases left in between. This CDR3 has 14 amino acids. In this sample, this clonotype turned up many times. Time point denoted: blood at routine non-recurrence follow-up after resection. In each case, whole RNA from tumor, nontumor lung or frozen PBMC was sequenced unsorted. TCR cDNA molecules were tagged individually, and each one carried a unique molecular identifier. TCRdb passed the 5' RACE reads through MiXCR, listing each CDR3 protein once. The table records 25,000 to 35,000 distinct CDR3 sequences, 5% to 6.5% of them present only once.

The clonotype comes from a female donor with early-stage non-small cell lung cancer. The V and J genes are TRBV18 and TRBJ2-7; unclear D gene. Sequences were derived from PBMCs, sampled at follow-up. Here the CDR3 reads CASSLLDGSYEQYF. In nucleotides, the CDR3 is TGTGCCAGCTCACTCTTGGACGGGTCCTACGAGCAGTACTTC.